These 2 T cell receptor beta chains came from one sample sequenced in a study of T cells after yellow fever vaccination. From the 5' RACE reads, TCRdb called clonotypes with MiXCR, one entry per CDR3 protein. Counted here are 300,000 to 450,000 distinct CDR3 sequences, approximately 5.7% occurring once; the ten biggest clones make up roughly 15%. The sample in question was PBMCs, obtained 5 days after the yellow fever booster vaccination. Receptors were obtained from a man aged 30 to 45 who received the YFV17D yellow fever vaccine.

In its sample, this clonotype was seen a few times. V usage is TRBV11-2 and J usage is TRBJ2-7, with D uncertain. This CDR3 has 12 amino acids. Trimming shortened V by 3 bases and J by 7 bases, and 10 bases separated the two germline ends. Germline CDR1 reads SGHAT; CDR2 reads FQNNGV. CDR3 sequence: CASSFMRAEQYF. The CDR3, as DNA: TGTGCCAGCAGCTTTATGCGAGCGGAGCAGTACTTC.

There are many counts of this clonotype. The chain carries TRBV12-3 or TRBV12-4 and TRBJ2-1; D uncertain. This CDR3 comprises 11 residues. The ends were cut back, 5 bases at V and 7 bases at J, with 6 bases in the middle. CDR3 coding DNA: TGTGCCAGCAGTGAACCTAATGAGCAGTTCTTC. It encodes CASSEPNEQFF.